Listed below are T cell receptor beta chains from one sample, sequenced in a study of control samples from healthy donors and cancer patients. Assay used: immunoSEQ multiplex PCR; TCRdb lists only in-frame clones, some missing. Among around 120,000 clones listed, nearly 95% were seen once. Sequenced: blood. These receptors came from a man in his thirties or forties in good health. Each CDR3 is given with its conserved first and last residue. D genes are given only for firm matches. Clone size is given for some rows only: seen once, a few or many times, or a class if the clone is expanded.

cdr3_nt: TGTGCAAGTCGCCGCATTTGCCGGGGAAGTCTTTTCTTT
cdr3_aa: CASRRICRGSLFF
d_call: -
j_call: TRBJ1-1
clone_size: -
v_call: TRBV12-2

cdr3_nt: TGTGCCAGCAGCCCACTATGGATGACCTATGGCTACACCTTC
cdr3_aa: CASSPLWMTYGYTF
d_call: -
j_call: TRBJ1-2
clone_size: -
v_call: TRBV14

cdr3_nt: TGTGCCAGCAGTGTCCCAGGGGGCAATGAGCAGTTCTTC
cdr3_aa: CASSVPGGNEQFF
d_call: TRBD1
j_call: TRBJ2-1
clone_size: -
v_call: TRBV28

cdr3_nt: TGTGCCAGCAGCGTAGATCCAGACCCCCCGGGAGGCTACACCTTC
cdr3_aa: CASSVDPDPPGGYTF
d_call: -
j_call: TRBJ1-2
clone_size: -
v_call: TRBV9

cdr3_nt: TGTGCCAGCAGTGAATTTGGCGGTAACTATGGCTACACCTTC
cdr3_aa: CASSEFGGNYGYTF
d_call: -
j_call: TRBJ1-2
clone_size: -
v_call: TRBV25-1

cdr3_nt: TGTGCCAGCACTCTAGAGGAAAGTTTAAATACGCAGTATTTT
cdr3_aa: CASTLEESLNTQYF
d_call: -
j_call: TRBJ2-3
clone_size: -
v_call: TRBV6-5

cdr3_nt: TGTGCCAGCAGTGACTCGATGGCGGGGGGATACAATGAGCAGTTCTTC
cdr3_aa: CASSDSMAGGYNEQFF
d_call: TRBD2
j_call: TRBJ2-1
clone_size: -
v_call: TRBV6-4

cdr3_nt: TGTGCCAGCAGTACGACAGGGGTCAAAGAAAAACTGTTTTTT
cdr3_aa: CASSTTGVKEKLFF
d_call: TRBD1
j_call: TRBJ1-4
clone_size: once
v_call: TRBV6-2/TRBV6-3

cdr3_nt: TGCGCCAGCGGCCCCGGGACAGGCGTTTCCTACGAGCAGTACTTC
cdr3_aa: CASGPGTGVSYEQYF
d_call: TRBD1
j_call: TRBJ2-7
clone_size: -
v_call: TRBV4-1

cdr3_nt: TGTGCCAGCAGCTTGAGGGTCCTAGCGGGAGCTAATGAGCAGTTCTTC
cdr3_aa: CASSLRVLAGANEQFF
d_call: TRBD2
j_call: TRBJ2-1
clone_size: once
v_call: TRBV5-8

cdr3_nt: TGTGCCAGCAGCTTTGACCTTTCGGGCCACACCATGGGGGAGCTGTTTTTT
cdr3_aa: CASSFDLSGHTMGELFF
d_call: -
j_call: TRBJ2-2
clone_size: -
v_call: TRBV5-6

cdr3_nt: TGCGCTACCCAGGGGGCTTACGGCTACACCTTC
cdr3_aa: CATQGAYGYTF
d_call: TRBD1
j_call: TRBJ1-2
clone_size: -
v_call: TRBV4-1

cdr3_nt: TGTGCCAGCAGCCTCGGGACAGGGGTTATCAATGAGCAGTTCTTC
cdr3_aa: CASSLGTGVINEQFF
d_call: TRBD1
j_call: TRBJ2-1
clone_size: -
v_call: TRBV11-2

cdr3_nt: TGTGCCAGCAAGGGACAGGCGCCGAACAACTATGGCTACACCTTC
cdr3_aa: CASKGQAPNNYGYTF
d_call: TRBD1
j_call: TRBJ1-2
clone_size: -
v_call: TRBV3-1/TRBV3-2

cdr3_nt: TGTGCCAGCACTGGGCAGATGAATGAAAAACTGTTTTTT
cdr3_aa: CASTGQMNEKLFF
d_call: -
j_call: TRBJ1-4
clone_size: once
v_call: TRBV2

cdr3_nt: TGCGCCAGCAGCACAGCAGGGGGCTCGGGTGCTAATGAAAAACTGTTTTTT
cdr3_aa: CASSTAGGSGANEKLFF
d_call: TRBD1
j_call: TRBJ1-4
clone_size: -
v_call: TRBV5-1

cdr3_nt: TGTGCCAGCAGCTTAGGGATGGGACAGGGCCATCAGCCCCAGCATTTT
cdr3_aa: CASSLGMGQGHQPQHF
d_call: TRBD1
j_call: TRBJ1-5
clone_size: -
v_call: TRBV7-2

cdr3_nt: TGTGCCACCAGTGATCCCAGGGATGGTGAAAAACTGTTTTTT
cdr3_aa: CATSDPRDGEKLFF
d_call: -
j_call: TRBJ1-4
clone_size: -
v_call: TRBV24-1

cdr3_nt: TGTGCCAGCAGTTACGAGGGACGACCGACCTTC
cdr3_aa: CASSYEGRPTF
d_call: -
j_call: TRBJ1-2
clone_size: few
v_call: TRBV6-6

cdr3_nt: TGTGCCAGCAGCGTAGTGGGGGACCGAAGCGGCTACACCTTC
cdr3_aa: CASSVVGDRSGYTF
d_call: -
j_call: TRBJ1-2
clone_size: once
v_call: TRBV9

cdr3_nt: TGCGCCAGCAGCTCGATGACAGGGTTTGTAGCTTTCTTT
cdr3_aa: CASSSMTGFVAFF
d_call: TRBD1
j_call: TRBJ1-1
clone_size: -
v_call: TRBV5-1

cdr3_nt: TGTGCCAGCAGCCAACAGGGAAACTATTCACCCCTCCACTTT
cdr3_aa: CASSQQGNYSPLHF
d_call: -
j_call: TRBJ1-6
clone_size: -
v_call: TRBV2

cdr3_nt: TGTGCCAGCAGCGACAGGGGGTTTGAGCCCCAGCATTTT
cdr3_aa: CASSDRGFEPQHF
d_call: TRBD1
j_call: TRBJ1-5
clone_size: -
v_call: TRBV2

cdr3_nt: TGTGCCAGCAGCTTAGGCGAACGGGACACTGAAGCTTTCTTT
cdr3_aa: CASSLGERDTEAFF
d_call: -
j_call: TRBJ1-1
clone_size: -
v_call: TRBV7-2

cdr3_nt: TGTGCCAGCAGTTACTCTCATCGGACAGATACGCAGTATTTT
cdr3_aa: CASSYSHRTDTQYF
d_call: -
j_call: TRBJ2-3
clone_size: once
v_call: TRBV6-5

cdr3_nt: TGTGCCAGCTCGTCAAACGGACAGGGGGCTAATGAAAAACTGTTTTTT
cdr3_aa: CASSSNGQGANEKLFF
d_call: TRBD1
j_call: TRBJ1-4
clone_size: -
v_call: TRBV18

cdr3_nt: TGTGCCAGCAGCTTAGGGTTAAGGGGGAGCTCTGACACCATATATTTT
cdr3_aa: CASSLGLRGSSDTIYF
d_call: -
j_call: TRBJ1-3
clone_size: once
v_call: TRBV7-2

cdr3_nt: TGTGCCAGCAGCTTGTTACTAGCGGGGGTAAATGAGCAGTTCTTC
cdr3_aa: CASSLLLAGVNEQFF
d_call: TRBD2
j_call: TRBJ2-1
clone_size: -
v_call: TRBV11-2

cdr3_nt: TGTGCCAGCCGTCGATCAGGACCTAACTATGGCTACACCTTC
cdr3_aa: CASRRSGPNYGYTF
d_call: -
j_call: TRBJ1-2
clone_size: once
v_call: TRBV19

cdr3_nt: TGTGCCAGCAGCCAATTTTGGGTTAGCACCTACAATGAGCAGTTCTTC
cdr3_aa: CASSQFWVSTYNEQFF
d_call: -
j_call: TRBJ2-1
clone_size: -
v_call: TRBV3-1/TRBV3-2

cdr3_nt: TGTGCCAGCAGTTATTCGGGGGGCGGTTACAATGAGCAGTTCTTC
cdr3_aa: CASSYSGGGYNEQFF
d_call: -
j_call: TRBJ2-1
clone_size: -
v_call: TRBV6-2/TRBV6-3

cdr3_nt: TGTGCCAGCAGCCAACTGGGACCCAACACAGATACGCAGTATTTT
cdr3_aa: CASSQLGPNTDTQYF
d_call: -
j_call: TRBJ2-3
clone_size: -
v_call: TRBV4-2

cdr3_nt: TGTGCCAGTAGTATGGGACAGGGTTACCCAGATACGCAGTATTTT
cdr3_aa: CASSMGQGYPDTQYF
d_call: TRBD1
j_call: TRBJ2-3
clone_size: -
v_call: TRBV19

cdr3_nt: TGTGCCAGCAGCCCTAGACTCGCACAAGAGACCCAGTACTTC
cdr3_aa: CASSPRLAQETQYF
d_call: -
j_call: TRBJ2-5
clone_size: -
v_call: TRBV13

cdr3_nt: TGTGCCAGCAGCTTAGGGACTAGGGGGGACACAGATACGCAGTATTTT
cdr3_aa: CASSLGTRGDTDTQYF
d_call: -
j_call: TRBJ2-3
clone_size: -
v_call: TRBV11-2

cdr3_nt: TGTGCCAGCAGTTATCGAGTGAACACTGAAGCTTTCTTT
cdr3_aa: CASSYRVNTEAFF
d_call: -
j_call: TRBJ1-1
clone_size: -
v_call: TRBV28

cdr3_nt: TGTGCCAGCAGGCCGGCGGGGGGCTCAGAGACCCAGTACTTC
cdr3_aa: CASRPAGGSETQYF
d_call: TRBD2
j_call: TRBJ2-5
clone_size: -
v_call: TRBV6-5

cdr3_nt: TGTGCCAGCAGCCCTTTCGGGGGGCCAACTGATACGCAGTATTTT
cdr3_aa: CASSPFGGPTDTQYF
d_call: -
j_call: TRBJ2-3
clone_size: -
v_call: TRBV6-2/TRBV6-3

cdr3_nt: TGTGCCAGCAGCCCCGAATTCGGCAACACCATATATTTT
cdr3_aa: CASSPEFGNTIYF
d_call: -
j_call: TRBJ1-3
clone_size: -
v_call: TRBV7-9